This entry features one TCR beta chain sequence. TCRdb re-analysed the 5' RACE reads in MiXCR, keeping a single row per CDR3 protein. Among approximately 180,000 distinct CDR3 sequences listed, around 16% were seen once. This entry belongs to a study of T-cell memory formation after mild COVID-19. Germline-derived CDR1 and CDR2 are SNHLY and FYNNEI. The CDR3 has 15 amino acids. V was pared by 4 bases and J by 4 bases, with 8 bases of the junction left unmatched. The sample consisted of PBMCs or a T cell subset sorted from them (not recorded which). The clonotype originates from an adult woman who had mild COVID-19 (a few samples of this study predate the infection). Cell type and time point are not known. The V gene is TRBV2, the J gene TRBJ1-1, with 8 bases matching TRBD1. CDR3 in amino acids: CASSAQGAHGTEAFF. CDR3 in DNA: TGTGCCAGCAGTGCCCAGGGGGCGCATGGCACTGAAGCTTTCTTT.